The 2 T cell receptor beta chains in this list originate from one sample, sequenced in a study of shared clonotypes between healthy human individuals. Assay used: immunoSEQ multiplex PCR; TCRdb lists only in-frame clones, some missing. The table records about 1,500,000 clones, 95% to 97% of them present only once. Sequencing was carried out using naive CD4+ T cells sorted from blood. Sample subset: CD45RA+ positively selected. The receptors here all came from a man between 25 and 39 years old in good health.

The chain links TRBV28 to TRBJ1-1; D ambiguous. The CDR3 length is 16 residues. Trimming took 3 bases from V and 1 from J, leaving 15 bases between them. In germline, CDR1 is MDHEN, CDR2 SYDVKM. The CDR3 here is CASSFMTMAKNTEAFF. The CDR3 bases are TGTGCCAGCAGTTTTATGACTATGGCGAAGAACACTGAAGCTTTCTTT.

This CDR3 reads CASSPWRDSGANVLTF. The DNA for the CDR3 is TGTGCCAGCTCACCCTGGAGGGACTCTGGGGCCAACGTCCTGACTTTC. V and J are TRBV18 and TRBJ2-6; D perhaps matches TRBD2 (6 bases). This CDR3 contains 16 residues. V was shortened by 3 bases and J by 0 bases, with 9 bases between the two germline ends. Germline values: CDR1 KGHSH, CDR2 LQKENI.